Below, 10 T cell receptor beta chains from the same sample are listed, as sequenced in a study of a mutant IDH1 vaccine in newly diagnosed glioma. Time point noted: week 23, last vaccination. In every dose of vaccine, 300 ug of mutant IDH1 20-mer peptide was given alongside topical imiquimod. Antigens for these TCRs are unknown. Sequenced by immunoSEQ multiplex PCR; TCRdb stores in-frame clones only, minus some. Of 40,000 to 50,000 clones in the sample, around 74% were seen once. The sample here was PBMCs, taken from a glioma patient whose treatment included an IDH1 peptide vaccine. Source of these receptors: a man aged 50 to 59 with glioma.

The chain recombines TRBV9 with TRBJ2-3, with a tentative D call TRBD1 (7 bases). Trimming pared 0 bases from V and 4 bases from J, leaving 15 bases between. CDR1 SGDLS and CDR2 YYNGEE come from the germline V gene. CDR3 length equals 16 residues. The CDR3: CASSVAPGGTADTQYF. The CDR3 DNA is TGTGCCAGCAGCGTAGCCCCAGGGGGGACCGCAGATACGCAGTATTTT.

The chain has TRBV4-3 and TRBJ2-1, with D possibly TRBD2 on 6 matching bases. Trimming took 0 bases from V and 2 from J, leaving 14 bases between them. Looked up from germline, CDR1 is LGHNA and CDR2 is YSLEER. The CDR3 totals 17 residues. DNA for the CDR3: TGCGCCAGCAGCCAAGATAGAGGCGGGGCGACCTACAATGAGCAGTTCTTC. Amino acid sequence: CASSQDRGGATYNEQFF.

This clone was seen only once. The chain carries TRBV7-3 and TRBJ2-7, with 11 bases aligning to TRBD1. Unmatched junction bases numbered 8, after V lost 5 bases and J lost 5 bases. This CDR3 has 15 residues. CDR1 SGHTA and CDR2 FQGTGA come from the germline V gene. CDR3 amino acids: CASSPHGGQGDEQYF. DNA for the CDR3: TGTGCCAGCAGCCCCCATGGGGGACAGGGGGACGAGCAGTACTTC.

V is TRBV6-1 and J is TRBJ1-1; D is possibly TRBD1 (5 bases). Trimming left V 5 bases short and J 1 base short, with 11 bases between. The germline gives CDR1 MNHNS, CDR2 SASEGT. The CDR3 sequence is 14 residues long. CDR3 nucleotides: TGTGCCAGCAGTAAGGAGGGGACGAACACTGAAGCTTTCTTT. This sequence encodes CASSKEGTNTEAFF.

This chain links TRBV6-5 with TRBJ1-1; no firm D call. CDR1 is MNHEY, CDR2 SVGAGI, per germline. CDR3 length: 15 residues. Deletions cut 0 bases from V and 4 bases from J, with 12 bases between. CDR3 sequence (DNA): TGTGCCAGCAGTTACTCGAAGGTGCTGTCCACTGAAGCTTTCTTT. This sequence encodes CASSYSKVLSTEAFF.

The chain links TRBV5-1 to TRBJ2-7, with D perhaps TRBD1 (5 bases). With 0 bases removed from V and 4 bases from J, the gap between germline ends came to 14 bases. CDR1 SGHRS and CDR2 YFSETQ come from the germline V gene. This CDR3 comprises 15 residues. The CDR3 DNA follows: TGCGCCAGCAGCTTGGAACCAGGGTATAGTTACGAGCAGTACTTC. Translation: CASSLEPGYSYEQYF. Supplemented by reference TRBV5-1 and TRBJ2-7, the full variable domain reads KAGVTQTPRYLIKTRGQQVTLSCSPISGHRSVSWYQQTPGQGLQFLFEYFSETQRNKGNFPGRFSGRQFSNSRSEMNVSTLELGDSALYLCASSLEPGYSYEQYFGPGTRLTVT.

This sequence joins TRBV19 and TRBJ2-2; 7 bases are shared with TRBD2. Unmatched junction bases numbered 7, after V lost 8 bases and J lost 4 bases. CDR3 length: 14 amino acids. Germline CDR1 LNHDA, CDR2 SQIVND (reference sequence). CDR3 DNA: TGTGCCAGTCGAAGGGAGGGTAGCACCGGGGAGCTGTTTTTT. It translates to CASRREGSTGELFF.

The rearrangement joins TRBV7-2 to TRBJ2-5; D remains unclear. The CDR3 contains 14 residues. V lost 5 bases and J lost 2, with 12 bases in between. The germline V gene encodes CDR1 SGHTA and CDR2 FQGNSA. CDR3 sequence (DNA): TGTGCCAGCAGCCGGATAACAGTACAAGAGACCCAGTACTTC. Translated, it gives CASSRITVQETQYF. The variable domain in full, with the rest retrieved from reference TRBV7-2 and TRBJ2-5, is GAGVSQSPSNKVTEKGKDVELRCDPISGHTALYWYRQSLGQGLEFLIYFQGNSAPDKSGLPSDRFSAERTGGSVSTLTIQRTQQEDSAVYLCASSRITVQETQYFGPGTRLLVL.

CDR3 bases: TGTGCCTGGAGTGTTGTAGGCAGTCGAGACTACGAGCAGTACTTC. Protein sequence: CAWSVVGSRDYEQYF. V is TRBV30 and J is TRBJ2-7; D is unclear. The CDR3 loop spans 15 amino acids. CDR1 is GTSNPN and CDR2 is SVGIG in the germline V gene (reference sequence). The V gene lost 0 bases and the J gene lost 3 bases, with 15 bases spanning the gap. The variable domain in full, with the rest retrieved from reference TRBV30 and TRBJ2-7, is SQTIHQWPATLVQPVGSPLSLECTVEGTSNPNLYWYRQAAGRGLQLLFYSVGIGQISSEVPQNLSASRPQDRQFILSSKKLLLSDSGFYLCAWSVVGSRDYEQYFGPGTRLTVT.

The rearrangement uses TRBV5-4 and TRBJ1-3; perhaps TRBD1 as D (5 bases). Germline V gene sequence: CDR1 SGHNT, CDR2 YYREEE (reference sequence). V dropped 4 bases and J dropped 4 bases, with 12 bases sitting between them. This CDR3 region has 14 residues. DNA for the CDR3: TGTGCCAGCAGCCCAGGGCTCGGCGGAAACACCATATATTTT. It translates to CASSPGLGGNTIYF.